Listed here are 26 T cell receptor beta chains from one sample, sequenced in a study of blood T cell repertoires in COVID-19. Generated by immunoSEQ multiplex PCR, the TCRdb table keeps only in-frame clones and is missing some. This sample has fewer than 300,000 clones, with 82% found just once. The sample comprised peripheral blood. The receptors originated from a woman aged 18-35 years with acute or convalescent COVID-19.

The V call is TRBV6-2 or TRBV6-3, the J call TRBJ1-5, with 10 bases fitting TRBD1. Trimming took 2 bases from V and 9 from J; bases not matched to a gene: 16. CDR3 length: 18 residues. Germline V gene sequence: CDR1 MNHEY, CDR2 SVGEGT. CDR3 region: CASSYVGQGFREIWPQHF. The CDR3 nucleotides read TGTGCCAGCAGTTACGTGGGACAGGGGTTCCGGGAAATCTGGCCCCAGCATTTT.

Notes on this clone: Other DNA sequences from this sample encode an identical CDR3 as well. The chain links TRBV7-3 to TRBJ2-3; D may be TRBD1 (5 bases). The germline V and J ends were trimmed by 0 bases and 1 base, with 5 bases remaining between them. The CDR3 runs to 14 residues. CDR1 and CDR2 (germline): SGHTA, FQGTGA. The CDR3, as DNA: TGTGCCAGCAGCTTAACAGGGGGCACAGATACGCAGTATTTT. This encodes CASSLTGGTDTQYF.

The chain joins TRBV11-3 to TRBJ2-3; a possible D gene is TRBD2 (6 bases). The CDR3 is 12 residues long. Trimming took 5 bases from V and 10 from J, leaving 13 bases between them. The germline V gene has CDR1 SGHNT and CDR2 YENEEA. The CDR3 coding sequence is TGTGCCAGCAGCCCCGGGGACTCCCCGCAGTATTTT. This translates into CASSPGDSPQYF.

The V gene is TRBV3-1 (or the pseudogene TRBV3-2), the J gene TRBJ2-2; 13 nucleotides agree with TRBD2. Trimming took 4 bases from V and 7 from J; bases not matched to a gene: 9. The germline gives CDR1 LGHDT, CDR2 YNNKEL (reference sequence). CDR3 length equals 17 residues. CDR3 in DNA: TGTGCCAGCAGCCGAGTACTAGCGGGAGGGCCCAACGGGGAGCTGTTTTTT. Translated: CASSRVLAGGPNGELFF.

This chain joins TRBV4-2 and TRBJ2-7; 7 bases align to TRBD2. CDR1 and CDR2 (germline): LGHNA, YNFKEQ. The CDR3 extends over 16 amino acids. V lost 1 base and J lost 0; bases outside the gene matches: 6. CDR3 sequence reads: CASSQGAGDGSYEQYF. The CDR3 nucleotides read TGTGCCAGCAGCCAAGGGGCGGGAGATGGCTCCTACGAGCAGTACTTC.

J is TRBJ1-1 and V is TRBV28; the D is unclear. This CDR3 has 18 residues. Trimming removed 3 bases from V and 2 bases from J, with 22 bases in between. Per the germline V gene, CDR1 is MDHEN and CDR2 is SYDVKM. The CDR3 loop reads CASSFFILVRLPNTEAFF. Here the CDR3 DNA reads TGTGCCAGCAGTTTTTTTATCTTGGTCCGACTACCTAACACTGAAGCTTTCTTT.

The chain's CDR3 is CASSEAGLRDEQFF. The DNA of the CDR3 is TGTGCCAGCAGTGAAGCGGGACTAAGGGATGAGCAGTTCTTC. The chain recombines TRBV6-1 with TRBJ2-1; 7 nucleotides line up with TRBD2. The V gene end was trimmed by 0 bases and the J gene end by 8 bases; junction bases not matched to a gene: 4. This CDR3 region has 14 residues. Germline assignment: CDR1 MNHNS and CDR2 SASEGT.

V usage is TRBV20-1 and J usage is TRBJ1-1; possible D gene TRBD1, 5 bases. Germline assignment: CDR1 DFQATT and CDR2 SNEGSKA (reference sequence). Trimming removed 6 bases from V and 5 bases from J, with 16 bases in between. The CDR3 has 13 amino acids. CDR3 in DNA: TGCAGTGCCAGTGGGACTCTGGGGACTGAAGCTTTCTTT. This translates into CSASGTLGTEAFF.

The chain employs TRBV10-3 and TRBJ2-4; 7 bases map to TRBD1. CDR3 length equals 20 residues. The V gene end was trimmed by 6 bases and the J gene end by 4 bases; junction bases not matched to a gene: 24. Looked up from germline, CDR1 is ENHRY and CDR2 is SYGVKD. CDR3 sequence reads: CAISLTPPWDSRMTKNIQYF. As DNA, the CDR3 is TGTGCCATCAGCCTGACCCCCCCCTGGGACAGCCGAATGACAAAAAACATTCAGTACTTC.

The V call is TRBV7-2, the J call TRBJ2-5; D uncertain. Trimming stripped 1 base from V and 0 bases from J, with 9 bases between. Germline V gene data show CDR1 as SGHTA and CDR2 as FQGNSA. This CDR3 comprises 15 residues. In DNA, the CDR3 is TGTGCCAGCAGCTTAGACGCCCAGTACCAAGAGACCCAGTACTTC. It specifies CASSLDAQYQETQYF.

CDR3 loop: CAIGAGNTIYF. The DNA for the CDR3 is TGTGCCATCGGGGCTGGAAACACCATATATTTT. The rearrangement links TRBV7-9 to TRBJ1-3; D not resolved. CDR3 size: 11 residues. With 10 bases removed from V and 2 bases from J, the gap between germline ends came to 6 bases. The V gene's germline CDR1 is SEHNR and CDR2 FQNEAQ (reference sequence).

The V and J genes are TRBV24-1 and TRBJ1-1; perhaps TRBD1 as D (6 bases). Looked up from germline, CDR1 is KGHDR and CDR2 is SFDVKD. Trimming stripped 4 bases from V and 0 bases from J, with 26 bases between. There are 20 residues in the CDR3. CDR3 DNA: TGTGCCACCAGTGACCTACAGGGAGCGGGGCGCCTGGGCATGAACACTGAAGCTTTCTTT. It encodes CATSDLQGAGRLGMNTEAFF.

The CDR3 bases are TGTGCCAGCAGTGAAGCGCTTCGAGACATCGAAATCACAGATACGCAGTATTTT. Amino acid sequence: CASSEALRDIEITDTQYF. The chain is built from TRBV2 and TRBJ2-3, with no clear D. There are 18 residues in the CDR3. The germline V gene has CDR1 SNHLY and CDR2 FYNNEI. V lost 0 bases and J lost 2, with 18 bases in between.

The chain joins TRBV19 to TRBJ2-5; 11 nucleotides agree with TRBD1. V lost 7 bases and J lost 3; bases outside the gene matches: 19. The V gene's germline CDR1 is LNHDA and CDR2 SQIVND (reference sequence). This CDR3 spans 19 amino acids. The CDR3 loop is CASIAGQGDLPGLKETQYF. The CDR3 nucleotides read TGTGCCAGTATTGCGGGACAGGGGGATTTGCCGGGACTCAAAGAGACCCAGTACTTC.

V and J are TRBV7-2 and TRBJ1-1; tentative D call: TRBD1 (6 bases). Germline CDR1 SGHTA, CDR2 FQGNSA. The V and J ends lost 0 bases and 5 bases respectively, with 10 bases between them. This CDR3 contains 14 residues. CDR3 in amino acids: CASSLALRGTEAFF. Here the CDR3 DNA reads TGTGCCAGCAGCTTAGCGCTAAGGGGGACTGAAGCTTTCTTT.

The chain couples TRBV10-1 to TRBJ2-7; 10 bases map to TRBD2. Germline CDR1 reads WNHNN; CDR2 reads SYGVQD (reference sequence). V shed 8 bases and J 4 bases; nucleotides not matched to a gene: 8. This CDR3 is 14 amino acids long. CDR3 protein: CASPGASGSYEQYF. Here the CDR3 DNA reads TGCGCCAGCCCCGGGGCTAGCGGGAGTTACGAGCAGTACTTC.

The V call is TRBV6-5, the J call TRBJ2-7; 9 nucleotides match TRBD1. CDR3 length: 15 residues. Germline lookup yields CDR1 MNHEY and CDR2 SVGAGI. V lost 5 bases and J lost 2; bases outside the gene matches: 7. The CDR3 spells CASSLGQGYTYEQYF. CDR3 DNA: TGTGCCAGCAGTCTGGGACAGGGTTATACCTACGAGCAGTACTTC.

V gene TRBV6-5 combines with J gene TRBJ1-2, with a weak D call TRBD1 (6 bases). CDR1 MNHEY and CDR2 SVGAGI come from the germline V gene. Trimming removed 2 bases from V and 8 bases from J, with 21 bases in between. There are 16 residues in the CDR3. The chain's CDR3 is CASSYDSGVTLTGYTF. CDR3 DNA sequence: TGTGCCAGCAGTTACGATTCAGGGGTTACTCTTACAGGCTACACCTTC.

The CDR3 region is CASRVQGANLYEQYF. CDR3 bases: TGTGCCAGTAGAGTCCAGGGCGCGAACCTCTACGAGCAGTACTTC. This chain uses TRBV19 with TRBJ2-7, with D possibly matching TRBD1 (5 bases). V was clipped by 6 bases and J by 3 bases, with 18 bases between them. This CDR3 is 15 amino acids long. The germline gives CDR1 LNHDA, CDR2 SQIVND (reference sequence).

The chain joins TRBV6-5 to TRBJ1-4, with TRBD1 as a possible D gene (5 bases). CDR1 MNHEY and CDR2 SVGAGI come from the germline V gene. This CDR3 is built from 16 residues. Trimming removed 0 bases at V and 4 bases at J, with 12 bases between. CDR3 nucleotide sequence: TGTGCCAGCAGTTACTCGCCCCAGGGAATTAATGAAAAACTGTTTTTT. Protein: CASSYSPQGINEKLFF.

The V call is TRBV10-1, the J call TRBJ2-1, with a possible D match to TRBD2 (5 bases). V shed 3 bases and J shed 0 bases, with 6 bases lying between them. The CDR3 length is 14 residues. Germline CDR1 and CDR2: WNHNN and SYGVQD (reference sequence). CDR3 loop: CASSDGSSYNEQFF. CDR3 nucleotide sequence: TGCGCCAGCAGTGATGGGAGCTCCTACAATGAGCAGTTCTTC.

The rearrangement joins TRBV11-2 to TRBJ2-7; 7 nucleotides agree with TRBD2. Germline assignment: CDR1 SGHAT and CDR2 FQNNGV. J was trimmed by 2 bases and V by 3 bases; bases with no gene match: 16. The CDR3 runs to 18 residues. The CDR3 DNA reads TGTGCCAGCAGCTTTTCTTTTGGGGGAGGGCCCTCGCCCTACGAGCAGTACTTC. Translating gives CASSFSFGGGPSPYEQYF.

The chain has TRBV2 and TRBJ2-1; 13 nucleotides match TRBD2. Germline V gene sequence: CDR1 SNHLY, CDR2 FYNNEI. This CDR3 has 17 amino acids. Trimming removed 0 bases from V and 7 bases from J; junction bases left unmatched: 6. This CDR3 reads CASSEADGLAGANEQFF. The DNA of the CDR3 is TGTGCCAGCAGTGAAGCGGACGGACTAGCGGGAGCGAATGAGCAGTTCTTC. Drawing the rest from reference TRBV2 and TRBJ2-1, the complete variable domain is EPEVTQTPSHQVTQMGQEVILRCVPISNHLYFYWYRQILGQKVEFLVSFYNNEISEKSEIFDDQFSVERPDGSNFTLKIRSTKLEDSAMYFCASSEADGLAGANEQFFGPGTRLTVL.

This clone was seen a single time. The chain joins TRBV2 to TRBJ1-2; TRBD1 matches 8 bases. CDR1 is SNHLY, CDR2 FYNNEI, per germline. Losses at the gene ends were 5 bases for V and 4 bases for J; bases not matched to a gene: 3. The CDR3 spans 13 residues. This CDR3 is CASSPGGFYGYTF. The CDR3 DNA follows: TGTGCCAGCAGTCCAGGGGGCTTCTATGGCTACACCTTC.

The V and J genes are TRBV19 and TRBJ2-1, with 12 bases identical to TRBD2. Germline CDR1 is LNHDA and CDR2 is SQIVND (reference sequence). The CDR3 runs 16 residues. With 4 bases clipped from V and 3 bases from J, the junction kept 4 bases outside the gene matches. The CDR3: CASSNLAGGVYNEQFF. For the CDR3, the DNA is TGTGCCAGTAGTAATCTAGCGGGGGGGGTCTACAATGAGCAGTTCTTC.

J is TRBJ1-5 and V is TRBV7-2; 7 bases line up with TRBD1. The CDR3 has 18 residues. In germline, CDR1 is SGHTA, CDR2 FQGNSA. Trimming at V came to 5 bases and at J to 6 bases, leaving 19 bases not matched to a gene. CDR3 sequence reads: CASSPDFWDRAPGQPQHF. The CDR3 DNA reads TGTGCCAGCAGCCCTGATTTTTGGGACAGAGCTCCTGGTCAGCCCCAGCATTTT.